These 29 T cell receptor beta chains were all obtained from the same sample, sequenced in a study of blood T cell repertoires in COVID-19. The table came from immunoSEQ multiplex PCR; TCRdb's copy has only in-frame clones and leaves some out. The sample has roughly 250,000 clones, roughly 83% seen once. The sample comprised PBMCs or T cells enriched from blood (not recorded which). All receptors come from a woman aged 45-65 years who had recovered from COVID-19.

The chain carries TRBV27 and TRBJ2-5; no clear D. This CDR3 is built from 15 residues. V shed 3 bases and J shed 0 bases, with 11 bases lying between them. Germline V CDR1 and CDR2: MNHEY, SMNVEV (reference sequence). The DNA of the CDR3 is TGTGCCAGCAGTTTTGGTAGATTTTACCAAGAGACCCAGTACTTC. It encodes CASSFGRFYQETQYF.

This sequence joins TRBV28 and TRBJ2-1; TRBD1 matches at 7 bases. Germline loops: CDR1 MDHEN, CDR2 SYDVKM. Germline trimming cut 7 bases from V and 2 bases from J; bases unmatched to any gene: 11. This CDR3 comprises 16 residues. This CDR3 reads CASTLGSGQPYNEQFF. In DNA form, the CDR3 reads TGTGCCAGCACCCTGGGGTCGGGACAGCCCTACAATGAGCAGTTCTTC.

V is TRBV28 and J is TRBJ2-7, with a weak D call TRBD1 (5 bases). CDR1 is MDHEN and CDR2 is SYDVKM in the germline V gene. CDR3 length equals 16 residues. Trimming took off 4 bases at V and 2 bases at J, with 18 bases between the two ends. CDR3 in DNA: TGTGCCAGCAGTTCCCTAGACGGTAGGGGCCCCTACGAGCAGTACTTC. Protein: CASSSLDGRGPYEQYF.

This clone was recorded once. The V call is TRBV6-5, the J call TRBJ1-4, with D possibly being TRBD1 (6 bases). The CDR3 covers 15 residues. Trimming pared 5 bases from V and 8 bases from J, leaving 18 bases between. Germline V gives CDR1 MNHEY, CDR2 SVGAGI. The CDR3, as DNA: TGTGCCAGCAGTACACAGGGTGGGTCGGACGAAAAACTGTTTTTT. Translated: CASSTQGGSDEKLFF.

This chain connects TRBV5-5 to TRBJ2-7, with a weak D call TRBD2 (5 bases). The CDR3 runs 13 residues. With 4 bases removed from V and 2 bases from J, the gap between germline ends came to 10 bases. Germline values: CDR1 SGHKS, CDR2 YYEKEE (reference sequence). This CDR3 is CASSVRGTYEQYF. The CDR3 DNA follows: TGTGCCAGCAGCGTCCGGGGAACCTACGAGCAGTACTTC. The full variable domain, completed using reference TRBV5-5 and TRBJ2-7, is DAGVTQSPTHLIKTRGQQVTLRCSPISGHKSVSWYQQVLGQGPQFIFQYYEKEERGRGNFPDRFSARQFPNYSSELNVNALLLGDSALYLCASSVRGTYEQYFGPGTRLTVT.

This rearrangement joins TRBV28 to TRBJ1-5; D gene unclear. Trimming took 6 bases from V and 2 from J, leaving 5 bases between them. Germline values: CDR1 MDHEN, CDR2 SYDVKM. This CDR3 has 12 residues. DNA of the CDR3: TGTGCCAGCAGGTCCGGCAATCAGCCCCAGCATTTT. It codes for CASRSGNQPQHF.

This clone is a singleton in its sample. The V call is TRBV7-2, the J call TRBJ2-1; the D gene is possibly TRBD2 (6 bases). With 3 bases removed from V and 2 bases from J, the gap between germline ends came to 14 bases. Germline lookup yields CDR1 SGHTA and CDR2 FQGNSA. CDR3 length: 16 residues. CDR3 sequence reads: CASSFTGTAAYNEQFF. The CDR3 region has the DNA TGTGCCAGCAGCTTTACCGGGACTGCCGCCTACAATGAGCAGTTCTTC. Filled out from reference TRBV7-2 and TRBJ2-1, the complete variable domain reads GAGVSQSPSNKVTEKGKDVELRCDPISGHTALYWYRQSLGQGLEFLIYFQGNSAPDKSGLPSDRFSAERTGGSVSTLTIQRTQQEDSAVYLCASSFTGTAAYNEQFFGPGTRLTVL.

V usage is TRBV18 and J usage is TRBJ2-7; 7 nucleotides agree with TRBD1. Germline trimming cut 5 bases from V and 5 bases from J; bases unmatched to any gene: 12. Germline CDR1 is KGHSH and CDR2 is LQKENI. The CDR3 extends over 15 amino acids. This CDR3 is CASSAKRQGLDEQYF. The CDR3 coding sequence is TGTGCCAGCTCAGCGAAACGACAGGGTTTGGACGAGCAGTACTTC.

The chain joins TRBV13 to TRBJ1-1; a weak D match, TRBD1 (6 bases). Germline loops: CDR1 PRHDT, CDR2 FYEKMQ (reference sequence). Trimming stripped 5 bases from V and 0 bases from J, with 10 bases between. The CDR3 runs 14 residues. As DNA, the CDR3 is TGTGCCAGCAGCCCTGGACAGTTGAACACTGAAGCTTTCTTT. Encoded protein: CASSPGQLNTEAFF.

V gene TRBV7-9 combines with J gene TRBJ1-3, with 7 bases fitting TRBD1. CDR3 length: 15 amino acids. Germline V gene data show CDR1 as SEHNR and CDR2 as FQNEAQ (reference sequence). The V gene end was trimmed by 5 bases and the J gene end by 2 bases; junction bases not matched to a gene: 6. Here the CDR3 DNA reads TGTGCCAGCAGCGCCGACAGGGAAGCTGGAAACACCATATATTTT. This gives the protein CASSADREAGNTIYF.

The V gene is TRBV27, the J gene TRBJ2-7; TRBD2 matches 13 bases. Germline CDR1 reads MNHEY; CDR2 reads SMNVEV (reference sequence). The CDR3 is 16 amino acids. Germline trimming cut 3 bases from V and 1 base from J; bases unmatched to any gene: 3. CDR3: CASSLTTSGRSYEQYF. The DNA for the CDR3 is TGTGCCAGCAGTTTGACGACTAGCGGGAGGTCCTACGAGCAGTACTTC.

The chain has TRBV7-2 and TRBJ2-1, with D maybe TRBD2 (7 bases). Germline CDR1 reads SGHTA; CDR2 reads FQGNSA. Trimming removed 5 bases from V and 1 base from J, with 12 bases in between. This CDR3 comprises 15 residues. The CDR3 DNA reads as TGTGCCAGCAGCCCGGGGGGCTCATCCTACAATGAGCAGTTCTTC. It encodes CASSPGGSSYNEQFF.

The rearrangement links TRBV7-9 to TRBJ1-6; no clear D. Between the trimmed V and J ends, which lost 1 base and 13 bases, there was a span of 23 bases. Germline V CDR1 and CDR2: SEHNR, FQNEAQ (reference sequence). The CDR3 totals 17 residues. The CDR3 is CASSLGVGGSRGSPLHF. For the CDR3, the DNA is TGTGCCAGCAGCTTAGGGGTCGGCGGCTCCCGAGGATCGCCCCTCCACTTT.

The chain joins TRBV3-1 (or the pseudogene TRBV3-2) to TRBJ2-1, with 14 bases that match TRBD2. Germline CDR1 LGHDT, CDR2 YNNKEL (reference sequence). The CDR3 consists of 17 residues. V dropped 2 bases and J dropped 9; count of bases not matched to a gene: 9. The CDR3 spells CASSQWGGLAGVGEQFF. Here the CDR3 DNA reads TGTGCCAGCAGCCAATGGGGGGGACTAGCGGGAGTGGGTGAGCAGTTCTTC.

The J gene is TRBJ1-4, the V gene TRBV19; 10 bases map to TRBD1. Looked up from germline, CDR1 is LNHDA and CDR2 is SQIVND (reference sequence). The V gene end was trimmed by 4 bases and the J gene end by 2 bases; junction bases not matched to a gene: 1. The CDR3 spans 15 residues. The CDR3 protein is CASSTGQGTNEKLFF. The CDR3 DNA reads TGTGCCAGTAGTACGGGACAGGGGACTAATGAAAAACTGTTTTTT.

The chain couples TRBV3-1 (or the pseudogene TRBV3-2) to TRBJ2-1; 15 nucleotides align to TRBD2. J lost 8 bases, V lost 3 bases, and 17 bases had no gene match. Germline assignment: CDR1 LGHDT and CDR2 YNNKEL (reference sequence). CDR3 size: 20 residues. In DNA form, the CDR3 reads TGTGCCAGCAGCCATGCTTCTTGGACTAGCGGGAGGGCATCGGGGCATGAGCAGTTCTTC. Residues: CASSHASWTSGRASGHEQFF.

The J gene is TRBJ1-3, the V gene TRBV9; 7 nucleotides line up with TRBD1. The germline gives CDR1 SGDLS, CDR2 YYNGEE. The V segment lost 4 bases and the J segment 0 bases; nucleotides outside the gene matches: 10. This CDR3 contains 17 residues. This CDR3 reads CASSTPQGFVSGNTIYF. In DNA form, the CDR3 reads TGTGCCAGCAGCACCCCACAGGGGTTTGTCTCTGGAAACACCATATATTTT.

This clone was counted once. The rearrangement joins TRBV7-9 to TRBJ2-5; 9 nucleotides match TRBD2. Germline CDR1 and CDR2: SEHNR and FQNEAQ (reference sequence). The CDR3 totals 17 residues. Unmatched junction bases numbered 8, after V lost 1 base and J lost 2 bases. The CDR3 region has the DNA TGTGCCAGCAGCTTAGGTCCGGGACTAGCAGTTCAAGAGACCCAGTACTTC. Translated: CASSLGPGLAVQETQYF.

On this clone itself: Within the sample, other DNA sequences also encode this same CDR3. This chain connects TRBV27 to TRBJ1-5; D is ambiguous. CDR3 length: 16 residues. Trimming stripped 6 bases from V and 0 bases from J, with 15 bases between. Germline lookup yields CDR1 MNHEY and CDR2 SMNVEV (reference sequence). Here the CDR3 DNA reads TGTGCCAGCAGGCCCGGGTCCGGAGGTAGCAATCAGCCCCAGCATTTT. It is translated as CASRPGSGGSNQPQHF.

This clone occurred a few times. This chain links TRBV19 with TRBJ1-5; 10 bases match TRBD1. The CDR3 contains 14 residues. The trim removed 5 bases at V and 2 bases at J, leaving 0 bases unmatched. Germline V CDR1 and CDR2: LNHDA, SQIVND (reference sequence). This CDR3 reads CASSGTGGNQPQHF. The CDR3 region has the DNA TGTGCCAGTAGTGGGACAGGGGGCAATCAGCCCCAGCATTTT.

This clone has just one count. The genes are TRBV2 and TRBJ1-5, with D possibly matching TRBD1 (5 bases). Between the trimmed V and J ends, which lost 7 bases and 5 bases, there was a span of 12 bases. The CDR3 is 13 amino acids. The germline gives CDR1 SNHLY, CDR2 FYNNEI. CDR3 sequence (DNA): TGTGCCAGCACGAACAGGAGAGATCAGCCCCAGCATTTT. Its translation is CASTNRRDQPQHF. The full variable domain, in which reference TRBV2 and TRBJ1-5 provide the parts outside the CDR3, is EPEVTQTPSHQVTQMGQEVILRCVPISNHLYFYWYRQILGQKVEFLVSFYNNEISEKSEIFDDQFSVERPDGSNFTLKIRSTKLEDSAMYFCASTNRRDQPQHFGDGTRLSIL.

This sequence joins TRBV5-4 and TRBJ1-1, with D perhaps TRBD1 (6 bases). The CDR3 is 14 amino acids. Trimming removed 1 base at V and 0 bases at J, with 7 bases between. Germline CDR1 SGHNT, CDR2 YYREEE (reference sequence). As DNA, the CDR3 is TGTGCCAGCAGCTTGACAGGGATGAACACTGAAGCTTTCTTT. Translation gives CASSLTGMNTEAFF.

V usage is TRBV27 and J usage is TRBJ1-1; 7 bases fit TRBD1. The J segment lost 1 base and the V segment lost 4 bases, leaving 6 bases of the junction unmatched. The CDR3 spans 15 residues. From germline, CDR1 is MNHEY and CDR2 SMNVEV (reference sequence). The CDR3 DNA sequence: TGTGCCAGCAGTTCCAATACAGGGGCGAACACTGAAGCTTTCTTT. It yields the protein CASSSNTGANTEAFF.

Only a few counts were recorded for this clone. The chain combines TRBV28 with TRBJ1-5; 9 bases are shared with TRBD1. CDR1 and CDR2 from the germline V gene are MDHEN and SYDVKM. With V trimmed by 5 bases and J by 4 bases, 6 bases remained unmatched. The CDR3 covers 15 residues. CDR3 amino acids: CASSAPQGANQPQHF. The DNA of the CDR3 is TGTGCCAGCAGTGCACCACAGGGGGCGAATCAGCCCCAGCATTTT.

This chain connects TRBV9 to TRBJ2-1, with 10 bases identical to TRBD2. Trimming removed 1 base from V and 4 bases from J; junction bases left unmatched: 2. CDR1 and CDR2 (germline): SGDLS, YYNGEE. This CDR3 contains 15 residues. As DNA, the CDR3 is TGTGCCAGCAGCGTAAGCGGGAGGGGATACAATGAGCAGTTCTTC. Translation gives CASSVSGRGYNEQFF.

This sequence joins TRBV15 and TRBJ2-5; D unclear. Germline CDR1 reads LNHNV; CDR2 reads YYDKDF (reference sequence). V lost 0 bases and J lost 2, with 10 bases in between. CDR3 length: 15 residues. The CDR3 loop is CATSRDLSLQETQYF. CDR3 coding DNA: TGTGCCACCAGCAGAGATCTGAGTCTTCAAGAGACCCAGTACTTC.

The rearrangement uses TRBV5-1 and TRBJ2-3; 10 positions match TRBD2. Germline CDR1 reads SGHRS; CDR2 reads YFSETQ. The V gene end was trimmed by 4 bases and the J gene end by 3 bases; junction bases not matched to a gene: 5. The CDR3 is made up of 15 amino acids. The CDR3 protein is CASSRGAGGTDTQYF. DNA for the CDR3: TGCGCCAGCAGCCGCGGAGCGGGAGGGACAGATACGCAGTATTTT. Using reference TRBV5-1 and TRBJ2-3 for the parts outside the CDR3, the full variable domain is KAGVTQTPRYLIKTRGQQVTLSCSPISGHRSVSWYQQTPGQGLQFLFEYFSETQRNKGNFPGRFSGRQFSNSRSEMNVSTLELGDSALYLCASSRGAGGTDTQYFGPGTRLTVL.

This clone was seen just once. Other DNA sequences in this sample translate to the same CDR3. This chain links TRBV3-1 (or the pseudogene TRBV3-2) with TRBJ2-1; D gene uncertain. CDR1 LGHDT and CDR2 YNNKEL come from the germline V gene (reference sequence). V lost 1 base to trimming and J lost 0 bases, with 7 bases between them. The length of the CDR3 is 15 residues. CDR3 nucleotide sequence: TGTGCCAGCAGCCAAGGCCGAGGCTCCTACAATGAGCAGTTCTTC. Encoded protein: CASSQGRGSYNEQFF.

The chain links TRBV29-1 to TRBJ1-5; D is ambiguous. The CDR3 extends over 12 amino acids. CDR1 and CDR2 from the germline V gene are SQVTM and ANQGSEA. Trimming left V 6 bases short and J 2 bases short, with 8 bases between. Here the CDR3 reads CSVGGGNQPQHF. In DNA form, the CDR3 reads TGCAGCGTGGGAGGTGGCAATCAGCCCCAGCATTTT.